One sample yielded the 15 T cell receptor beta chains listed below, sequenced in a study of breast tumors, draining lymph nodes, adjacent tissues. TCRdb passed the multiplex PCR reads through MiXCR, listing each CDR3 protein once. In the table there are fewer than 250,000 distinct CDR3 sequences, 32% of which are singletons. Breast cancer patients provided tissue from their axillary draining lymph nodes. Sequencing was done on a sample of axillary lymph node tissue. These receptors were taken from a female donor with breast cancer. Some clones in this sample may be carry-over from other donors' samples.

This clonotype was seen repeatedly, ten times or more. This rearrangement joins TRBV7-9 to TRBJ2-1; no firm D call. The V end lost 1 base, the J end lost 6 bases, and 7 bases lay between the germline ends. The germline CDR1 and CDR2 sequences are SEHNR and FQNEAQ (reference sequence). This CDR3 is 13 amino acids long. The CDR3 sequence: CASSLVLGNEQFF. The DNA of the CDR3 is TGTGCCAGCAGCTTAGTTCTGGGCAATGAGCAGTTCTTC.

This clonotype was detected many times. The gene calls are TRBV29-1 and TRBJ2-2, with 9 positions matching TRBD2. The V segment lost 4 bases and the J segment 6 bases; nucleotides outside the gene matches: 3. Germline loops: CDR1 SQVTM, CDR2 ANQGSEA. The CDR3 is 13 residues long. For the CDR3, the DNA is TGCAGCGTTGGTACTAGCGGGTCCGGGGAGCTGTTTTTT. Protein sequence: CSVGTSGSGELFF.

This clonotype was observed many times. This chain connects TRBV7-9 to TRBJ2-2; 16 bases fit TRBD2. The CDR3 is made up of 16 amino acids. V shed 5 bases, J shed 7 bases, and the junction held 4 bases outside the gene matches. The germline CDR1 and CDR2 sequences are SEHNR and FQNEAQ (reference sequence). The DNA of the CDR3 is TGTGCCAGCAGCACCGGGACTAGCGGGAGGGGCGGGGAGCTGTTTTTT. This encodes CASSTGTSGRGGELFF.

This clonotype occurred many times. The DNA for the CDR3 is TGTGCCAGTACCGCCGGGGTCTCCCCAGGAGGGAGGAGGAATGAGCAGTTCTTC. Its translation is CASTAGVSPGGRRNEQFF. The V and J genes are TRBV19 and TRBJ2-1, with D perhaps TRBD2 (6 bases). The ends were cut back, 7 bases at V and 7 bases at J, with 29 bases in the middle. The germline V gene encodes CDR1 LNHDA and CDR2 SQIVND (reference sequence). The CDR3 spans 18 residues.

This clonotype has ten or more counts. This could be a read error, since a much larger clone is one nucleotide away. The chain uses TRBV2 and TRBJ1-6; D remains unclear. This CDR3 comprises 15 residues. CDR1 SNHLY and CDR2 FYNNEI come from the germline V gene. The CDR3 is CASSESGPGNLPLHF. The DNA of the CDR3 is TGTGCCAGCAGTGAATCTGGTCCTGGCAATTTACCCCTCCACTTT. The complete variable domain, with remaining parts taken from reference TRBV2 and TRBJ1-6, reads EPEVTQTPSHQVTQMGQEVILRCVPISNHLYFYWYRQILGQKVEFLVSFYNNEISEKSEIFDDQFSVERPDGSNFTLKIRSTKLEDSAMYFCASSESGPGNLPLHFGNGTRLTVT.

Turning to this clonotype: This CDR3 is missing its conserved last phenylalanine or tryptophan, likely due to a read error. The genes are TRBV7-9 and TRBJ1-2, with D hard to call. In germline, CDR1 is SEHNR, CDR2 FQNEAQ (reference sequence). Trimming shortened V by 1 base and J by 1 base, and 7 bases separated the two germline ends. The CDR3 is 14 amino acids. The CDR3, as DNA: TGTGCCAGCAGCTTAGGTAACAGTAACTATGGCTACACCCTC. Translated: CASSLGNSNYGYTL.

The chain recombines TRBV7-9 with TRBJ1-4; 9 bases agree with TRBD1. Germline assignment: CDR1 SEHNR and CDR2 FQNEAQ (reference sequence). CDR3 length: 15 amino acids. The ends lost 2 bases at V and 7 bases at J; junction bases unmatched: 5. CDR3 in amino acids: CASSLLGTGSEKLFF. Here the CDR3 DNA reads TGTGCCAGCAGCTTATTGGGGACAGGGAGTGAAAAACTGTTTTTT. The variable domain in full, with the rest retrieved from reference TRBV7-9 and TRBJ1-4, is DTGVSQNPRHKITKRGQNVTFRCDPISEHNRLYWYRQTLGQGPEFLTYFQNEAQLEKSRLLSDRFSAERPKGSFSTLEIQRTEQGDSAMYLCASSLLGTGSEKLFFGSGTQLSVL.

This clonotype was counted at least ten times. This may be a read error: a much more frequent sequence differs by one nucleotide. The gene calls are TRBV7-2 and TRBJ2-7, with D unresolved. Looked up from germline, CDR1 is SGHTA and CDR2 is FQGNSA. There are 12 residues in the CDR3. Written as DNA, the CDR3 is TGTGCCAGCAGCTTATTGGGCTACGAGCGGTACTTC. Protein product: CASSLLGYERYF. The full variable domain, with the rest looked up from reference TRBV7-2 and TRBJ2-7, is GAGVSQSPSNKVTEKGKDVELRCDPISGHTALYWYRQSLGQGLEFLIYFQGNSAPDKSGLPSDRFSAERTGGSVSTLTIQRTQQEDSAVYLCASSLLGYERYFGPGTRLTVT.

This clonotype was seen repeatedly, ten times or more. The chain is built from TRBV9 and TRBJ2-3; TRBD1 might be the D (5 bases). The CDR3 has 16 amino acids. Germline V CDR1 and CDR2: SGDLS, YYNGEE. V was pared by 0 bases and J by 6 bases, with 17 bases between. The CDR3 DNA sequence: TGTGCCAGCAGCGTAGGGTGGCGCCCAGGGTGGGATACGCAGTATTTT. It translates to CASSVGWRPGWDTQYF.

At least ten counts were recorded for this clonotype. The V call is TRBV6-2 or TRBV6-3, the J call TRBJ2-1, with unresolved D. V gave up 5 bases and J gave up 3 bases, with 8 bases separating them. The CDR3 totals 13 residues. Germline CDR1 is MNHEY and CDR2 is SVGEGT. The CDR3 bases are TGTGCCAGCAGTAAGGCCGGCTACAATGAGCAGTTCTTC. This sequence encodes CASSKAGYNEQFF.

This chain connects TRBV11-2 to TRBJ2-5; 10 nucleotides line up with TRBD1. CDR1 is SGHAT and CDR2 is FQNNGV in the germline V gene. Unmatched junction bases numbered 6, after V lost 1 base and J lost 4 bases. This CDR3 has 16 residues. CDR3 region: CASSLGGGTGVETQYF. The CDR3 nucleotides are TGTGCCAGCAGCTTAGGAGGTGGGACAGGGGTAGAGACCCAGTACTTC.

The chain is built from TRBV7-9 and TRBJ1-4; the match to TRBD1 covers 9 bases. The CDR3 covers 18 residues. Germline assignment: CDR1 SEHNR and CDR2 FQNEAQ (reference sequence). V was clipped by 1 base and J by 8 bases; unmatched bases: 14. In DNA form, the CDR3 reads TGTGCCAGCAGCTTAGATCCCTCCAGCGGGACAGGGTTCGAAAAACTGTTTTTT. Its protein is CASSLDPSSGTGFEKLFF. Supplemented by reference TRBV7-9 and TRBJ1-4, the full variable domain reads DTGVSQNPRHKITKRGQNVTFRCDPISEHNRLYWYRQTLGQGPEFLTYFQNEAQLEKSRLLSDRFSAERPKGSFSTLEIQRTEQGDSAMYLCASSLDPSSGTGFEKLFFGSGTQLSVL.

This clonotype was detected ten times or more. The V gene is TRBV19, the J gene TRBJ1-4, with 10 nucleotides matching TRBD1. The CDR3 runs 18 residues. In germline, CDR1 is LNHDA, CDR2 SQIVND (reference sequence). V lost 7 bases, J lost 8 bases, and 19 bases stayed unmatched. For the CDR3, the DNA is TGTGCCAGTACCACGGGACAGGGGACTGGTATCGGGAAGGAAAAACTGTTTTTT. Its translation: CASTTGQGTGIGKEKLFF.

This clonotype was counted a few times. The J gene is TRBJ1-1, the V gene TRBV6-5; D is unclear. V shed 6 bases and J shed 1 base, with 12 bases lying between them. The CDR3 is made up of 14 amino acids. Germline V lookup: CDR1 MNHEY, CDR2 SVGAGI. In nucleotides, the CDR3 is TGTGCCAGCAGACCCGACGGGAGGAACACTGAAGCTTTCTTT. Protein product: CASRPDGRNTEAFF.

At least ten counts were recorded for this clonotype. V gene TRBV5-1 combines with J gene TRBJ2-1; 8 bases are shared with TRBD2. The CDR3 has 14 residues. V shed 8 bases, J shed 5 bases, and the junction held 9 bases outside the gene matches. Germline lookup yields CDR1 SGHRS and CDR2 YFSETQ. The CDR3 DNA reads as TGCGCCAGTATAGCGGGACTAAGGGACAATGAGCAGTTCTTC. Its translation: CASIAGLRDNEQFF.